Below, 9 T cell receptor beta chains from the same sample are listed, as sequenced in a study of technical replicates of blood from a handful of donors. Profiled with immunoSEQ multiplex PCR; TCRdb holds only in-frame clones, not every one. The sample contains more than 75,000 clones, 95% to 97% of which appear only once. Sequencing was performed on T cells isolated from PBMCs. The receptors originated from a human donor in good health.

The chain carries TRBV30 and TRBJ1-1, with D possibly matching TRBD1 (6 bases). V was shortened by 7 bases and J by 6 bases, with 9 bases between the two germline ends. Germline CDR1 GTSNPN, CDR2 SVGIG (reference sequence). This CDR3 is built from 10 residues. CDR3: CALKGAEAFF. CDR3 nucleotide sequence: TGTGCCTTAAAGGGGGCTGAAGCTTTCTTT.

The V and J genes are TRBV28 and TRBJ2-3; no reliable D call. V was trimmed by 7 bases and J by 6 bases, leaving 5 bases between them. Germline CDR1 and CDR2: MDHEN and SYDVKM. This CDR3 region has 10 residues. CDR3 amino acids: CASMEDTQYF. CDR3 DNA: TGTGCCAGCATGGAGGATACGCAGTATTTT.

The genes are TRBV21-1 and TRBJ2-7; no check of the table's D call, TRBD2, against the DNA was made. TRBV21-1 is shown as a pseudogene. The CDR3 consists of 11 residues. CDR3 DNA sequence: TGTGCCAGCAGACCCGTGCGGGAGCAGTACTTC. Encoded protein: CASRPVREQYF.

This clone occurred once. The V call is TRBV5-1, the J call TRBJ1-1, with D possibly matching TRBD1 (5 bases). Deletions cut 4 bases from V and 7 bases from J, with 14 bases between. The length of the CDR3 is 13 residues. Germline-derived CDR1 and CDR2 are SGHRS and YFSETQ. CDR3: CASSAYRDFEAFF. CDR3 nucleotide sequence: TGCGCCAGCAGCGCCTACCGGGACTTTGAAGCTTTCTTT. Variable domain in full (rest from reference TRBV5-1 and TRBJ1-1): KAGVTQTPRYLIKTRGQQVTLSCSPISGHRSVSWYQQTPGQGLQFLFEYFSETQRNKGNFPGRFSGRQFSNSRSEMNVSTLELGDSALYLCASSAYRDFEAFFGQGTRLTVV.

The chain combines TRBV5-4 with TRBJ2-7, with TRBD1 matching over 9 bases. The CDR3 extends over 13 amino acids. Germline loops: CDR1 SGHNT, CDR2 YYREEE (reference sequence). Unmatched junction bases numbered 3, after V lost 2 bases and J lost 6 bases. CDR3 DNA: TGTGCCAGCAGCTTACAGGGGGCCTCCGAGCAGTACTTC. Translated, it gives CASSLQGASEQYF.

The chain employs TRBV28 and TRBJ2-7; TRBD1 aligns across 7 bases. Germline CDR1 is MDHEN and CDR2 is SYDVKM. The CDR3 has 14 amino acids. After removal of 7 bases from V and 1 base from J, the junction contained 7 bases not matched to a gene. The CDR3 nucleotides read TGTGCCAGCAATACAGGGGCACGTTCCTACGAGCAGTACTTC. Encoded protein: CASNTGARSYEQYF. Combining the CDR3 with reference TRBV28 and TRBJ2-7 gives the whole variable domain DVKVTQSSRYLVKRTGEKVFLECVQDMDHENMFWYRQDPGLGLRLIYFSYDVKMKEKGDIPEGYSVSREKKERFSLILESASTNQTSMYLCASNTGARSYEQYFGPGTRLTVT.

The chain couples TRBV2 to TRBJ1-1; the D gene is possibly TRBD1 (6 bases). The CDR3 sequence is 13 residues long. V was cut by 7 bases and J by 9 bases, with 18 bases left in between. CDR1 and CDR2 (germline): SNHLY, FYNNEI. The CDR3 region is CASTLGAERQAFF. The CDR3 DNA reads TGTGCCAGCACCCTGGGGGCAGAAAGACAAGCTTTCTTT.

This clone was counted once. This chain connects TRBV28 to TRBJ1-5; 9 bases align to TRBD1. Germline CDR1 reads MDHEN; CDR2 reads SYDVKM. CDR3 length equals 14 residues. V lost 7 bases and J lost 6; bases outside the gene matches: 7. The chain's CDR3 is CASIPTGGGQPQHF. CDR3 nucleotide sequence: TGTGCCAGCATCCCGACAGGGGGTGGTCAGCCCCAGCATTTT.

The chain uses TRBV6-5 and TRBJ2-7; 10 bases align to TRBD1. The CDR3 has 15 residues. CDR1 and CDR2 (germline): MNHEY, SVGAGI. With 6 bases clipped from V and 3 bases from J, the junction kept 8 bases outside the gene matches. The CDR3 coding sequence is TGTGCCAGCAGACCCGGACAGGGGGGATTCTACGAGCAGTACTTC. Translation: CASRPGQGGFYEQYF.